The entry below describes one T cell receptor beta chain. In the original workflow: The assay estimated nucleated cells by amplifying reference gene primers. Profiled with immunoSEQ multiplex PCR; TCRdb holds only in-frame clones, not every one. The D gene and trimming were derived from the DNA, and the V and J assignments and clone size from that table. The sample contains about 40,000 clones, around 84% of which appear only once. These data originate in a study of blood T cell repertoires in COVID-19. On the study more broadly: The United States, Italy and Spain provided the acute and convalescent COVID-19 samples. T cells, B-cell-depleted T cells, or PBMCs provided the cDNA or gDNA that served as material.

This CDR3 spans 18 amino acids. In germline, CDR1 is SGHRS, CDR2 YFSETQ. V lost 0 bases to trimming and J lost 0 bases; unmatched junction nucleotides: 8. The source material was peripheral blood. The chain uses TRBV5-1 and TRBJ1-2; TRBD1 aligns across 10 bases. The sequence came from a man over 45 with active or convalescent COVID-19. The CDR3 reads CASSLGFGTGVSNYGYTF. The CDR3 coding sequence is TGCGCCAGCAGCTTGGGGTTCGGGACAGGGGTTTCTAACTATGGCTACACCTTC.